This entry concerns a single T cell receptor beta chain. Its antigen is not identified. TCRdb's copy holds only in-frame clones and misses some; the assay was immunoSEQ multiplex PCR. Here the sample spans roughly 35,000 clones, around nine tenths being singletons. This CDR3 is built from 14 residues. The germline gives CDR1 MNHNS, CDR2 SASEGT. Trimming pared 5 bases from V and 3 bases from J, leaving 14 bases between. The data are from a study of PD-1 blockade in classical Hodgkin lymphoma. Findings and caveats of the study: Repertoire difference causes, possibly disease activity or prior therapy, remain undefined.

All patients experienced relapse after autologous stem cell transplantation, and brentuximab vedotin exposure was variable. Progressive disease, partial response or complete response was each patient's best response. The chain carries TRBV6-1 and TRBJ2-7; D is unresolved. The sequence was obtained from a human donor with classical Hodgkin lymphoma. The material was peripheral blood mononuclear cells (PBMCs), obtained before the second cycle of nivolumab. This CDR3 reads CASSPQAVIYEQYF. In DNA form, the CDR3 reads TGTGCCAGCAGTCCTCAGGCGGTAATCTACGAGCAGTACTTC.